The 24 T cell receptor beta chains below come from one sample, sequenced in a study of tissue T cells after allogeneic stem cell transplantation. Produced via immunoSEQ multiplex PCR; TCRdb's table is partial and in-frame only. The sample contains about 6,800 clones, approximately 34% of which appear only once. Time point reported: mouse harvest day 14 after allogeneic transplant. The graft held 10^6 splenic CD5+ T cells and 10^7 T-cell-depleted bone marrow cells. The sample was skin. The receptors derive from a female BALB/c mouse given C57BL/6 T cells with graft-versus-host disease after an allogeneic hematopoietic cell transplant.

This clone is medium-sized. Germline and genes here are mouse. The sequence runs out 1 residue before the end of the CDR3; the remainder is reconstructed from the germline J gene. V gene TRBV26 combines with J gene TRBJ1-3; D unresolved. Germline values: CDR1 KGHPV, CDR2 FQNQEV (reference sequence). Trimming took off 0 bases at V and 0 bases at J, with 3 bases between the two ends. The CDR3 length is 14 residues. The CDR3 DNA, read in part, is TGTGCCAGCAGTCTGTCAGGTTCTGGAAATACGCTCTAT. This gives the protein CASSLSGSGNTLY. The full CDR3 protein is CASSLSGSGNTLYF.

This clone is medium-sized in the sample. The genes are named according to mouse. With the read ending 1 residue before the CDR3 end, the germline J gene is used to fill in that end. This chain joins TRBV26 and TRBJ2-5, with 10 bases lining up with TRBD2. There are 14 residues in the CDR3. CDR1 and CDR2 from the germline V gene are KGHPV and FQNQEV (reference sequence). Germline trimming cut 6 bases from V and 3 bases from J; bases unmatched to any gene: 3. The CDR3: CASSQDWGQDTQYF. CDR3 DNA, as far as it was read: TGTGCCAGCAGCCAGGACTGGGGGCAAGACACCCAGTAC.

For this clone: The gene names given are mouse names. Incomplete CDR3 DNA: TGTGCCAGCAGTCTTGACAGGGGCTATGAACAGTAC. It specifies CASSLDRGYEQY. The whole CDR3 protein reads CASSLDRGYEQYF. V usage is TRBV26 and J usage is TRBJ2-7; TRBD1 aligns across 8 bases. The CDR3 end lies 1 residue beyond the end of the read and is filled in from the germline J gene. V lost 3 bases and J lost 3; bases outside the gene matches: 1. Germline V CDR1 and CDR2: KGHPV, FQNQEV (reference sequence). The CDR3 has 13 residues.

Comments on this clone: Mouse gene names and germline throughout. The read ends 1 residue before the CDR3 terminus; that terminus is restored from the germline J gene. The chain carries TRBV3 and TRBJ2-2; the D gene is possibly TRBD1 (7 bases). CDR1 SNHLY and CDR2 FYNGKV come from the germline V gene (reference sequence). The CDR3 totals 14 residues. The V end lost 5 bases, the J end lost 4 bases, and 11 bases lay between the germline ends. CDR3 amino acids: CASSQRGPTGQLYF. The covered CDR3 bases are TGTGCCAGCAGCCAGAGGGGGCCCACCGGGCAGCTCTAC.

Comments on this clone: These gene names are mouse names. The read ends 1 residue shy of where the CDR3 ends; the end is completed using the germline J gene. The chain links TRBV2 to TRBJ1-3; D gene ambiguous. The V end lost 0 bases, the J end lost 1 base, and 7 bases lay between the germline ends. CDR3 length equals 15 residues. Germline V gene data show CDR1 as LGHNA and CDR2 as YSYQKL. CDR3 DNA, as far as it was read: TGTGCCAGCAGCCAAGAGGGAAGGTCTGGAAATACGCTCTAT. Residues: CASSQEGRSGNTLY. The whole CDR3 region reads CASSQEGRSGNTLYF.

This clone is deemed medium-sized. The gene symbols are mouse symbols. The CDR3 end lies 1 residue beyond the end of the read and is filled in from the germline J gene. V gene TRBV12-1 combines with J gene TRBJ2-2; D is tentatively TRBD1 or TRBD2 (6 bases each). There are 15 residues in the CDR3. Deletions cut 0 bases from V and 1 base from J, with 8 bases between. CDR1 is SGHSN, CDR2 HYEKVE, per germline. The CDR3 spells CASSLGGLNTGQLYF. The sequenced CDR3 bases are TGTGCCAGCTCTCTCGGGGGCTTAAACACCGGGCAGCTCTAC.

A note on this clone: The gene names here belong to mouse. Read sequence stops 1 residue before the CDR3 end, and the germline J gene provides the missing end. V usage is TRBV31 and J usage is TRBJ2-7, with 7 bases lining up with TRBD1. This CDR3 comprises 12 residues. Germline trimming cut 4 bases from V and 4 bases from J; bases unmatched to any gene: 4. CDR1 is GKSSPN, CDR2 SITVG, per germline. The CDR3 reads CAWTTGLYEQYF. The sequenced CDR3 bases are TGTGCCTGGACGACAGGGCTTTATGAACAGTAC.

A remark on this clone: The listed genes are named as in mouse. The CDR3 end is not reached by the read, which stops 1 residue before it; the germline J gene fills it in. The genes are TRBV29 and TRBJ2-7; 7 bases match TRBD2. Trimming took 8 bases from V and 3 from J; bases not matched to a gene: 4. The germline CDR1 and CDR2 sequences are MSHET and SYDVDS. This CDR3 is 12 amino acids long. The sequenced part of the CDR3 DNA is TGTGCTAGCGCGGGGGGGGGCTATGAACAGTAC. Amino acid sequence: CASAGGGYEQY. The full CDR3 sequence reads CASAGGGYEQYF.

In its sample, this clone was seen once. The gene names here belong to mouse. The read ends 1 residue before the CDR3 terminus; that terminus is restored from the germline J gene. The genes are TRBV5 and TRBJ2-3, with 10 bases lining up with TRBD2. The CDR3 sequence is 17 residues long. Germline CDR1 and CDR2: LGHNA and YNLKQL (reference sequence). The V gene end was trimmed by 2 bases and the J gene end by 0 bases; junction bases not matched to a gene: 5. The CDR3 loop is CASSQHGLGASAETLYF. CDR3 DNA (partial): TGTGCCAGCAGCCAACACGGACTGGGGGCTAGTGCAGAAACGCTGTAT.

This clone turned up a few times. One end of the junction fails to match germline, which may point to a read error. Gene names are the mouse ones. The read ends 1 residue before the CDR3 terminus; that terminus is restored from the germline J gene. Other nucleotide sequences in the sample specify the same CDR3. The rearrangement links TRBV2 to TRBJ2-5; 7 bases match TRBD1. Looked up from germline, CDR1 is LGHNA and CDR2 is YSYQKL. This CDR3 is 15 amino acids long. CDR3 protein: CASSQDQGVQDTQYF. CDR3 bases read: TGCGCCAGCAGCCAAGATCAGGGGGTCCAAGACACCCAGTAC.

On this clone itself: A much larger clone sits a single nucleotide away, making a read error possible. Here the gene names and germline are mouse. The read ends 1 residue early relative to the CDR3; the germline J gene fills the gap. The same CDR3 also results from other DNA sequences found in this sample. The rearrangement links TRBV26 to TRBJ1-3, with no clear D. The germline gives CDR1 KGHPV, CDR2 FQNQEV (reference sequence). Trimming removed 3 bases at V and 0 bases at J, with 6 bases between. This CDR3 is built from 14 residues. Partial CDR3 DNA: TGTGCCAGCAGTCTATCCAATTCTGGAAATACGCTCTAT. It yields the protein CASSLSNSGNTLY. The full CDR3 protein reads CASSLSNSGNTLYF.

As for this clone: Germline and genes: mouse. The read is 1 residue too short to cover the CDR3 end, so that end is filled in from the germline J gene. Other nucleotide sequences in the sample specify the same CDR3. The chain uses TRBV26 and TRBJ1-1; 9 bases are a match to TRBD1. The length of the CDR3 is 14 residues. Germline CDR1 KGHPV, CDR2 FQNQEV (reference sequence). After removal of 6 bases from V and 0 bases from J, the junction contained 2 bases not matched to a gene. The sequenced CDR3 bases are TGTGCCAGCAGCAGACAGGGGGCAAACACAGAAGTCTTC. Protein product: CASSRQGANTEVF. The complete CDR3 protein is CASSRQGANTEVFF.

Comments on this clone: Mouse gene names apply. The sequence runs out 1 residue before the end of the CDR3; the remainder is reconstructed from the germline J gene. The rearrangement links TRBV16 to TRBJ1-3; tentative D call: TRBD1 (6 bases). Germline lookup yields CDR1 SGHSA and CDR2 FRNQAP. CDR3 length: 15 amino acids. The ends were cut back, 5 bases at V and 0 bases at J, with 11 bases in the middle. This CDR3 is CASSLGTISGNTLYF. The part of the CDR3 DNA that was read is TGTGCAAGCAGCCTCGGGACAATTTCTGGAAATACGCTCTAT. The full variable domain, its missing parts supplied by reference TRBV16 and TRBJ1-3, is NAGVIQTPRHKVTGKGQEATLWCEPISGHSAVFWYRQTIVQGLEFLTYFRNQAPIDDSGMPKERFSAQMPNQSHSTLKIQSTQPQDSAVYLCASSLGTISGNTLYFGEGSRLIVV.

This clone was picked up a small number of times. The gene symbols are mouse symbols. The read terminates 1 residue before the CDR3 end, so the remaining end is supplied by the germline J gene. The V call is TRBV31, the J call TRBJ2-2, with D maybe TRBD1 (6 bases). CDR1 is GKSSPN, CDR2 SITVG, per germline. The CDR3 spans 15 residues. The germline V and J ends were trimmed by 0 bases and 2 bases, with 10 bases remaining between them. The CDR3 DNA, read in part, is TGTGCCTGGAGTCTAGGGACAAATAACACCGGGCAGCTCTAC. It codes for CAWSLGTNNTGQLY. The whole CDR3 sequence reads CAWSLGTNNTGQLYF.

To note about this clone: The gene names given are mouse names. The read ends 1 residue before the CDR3 terminus; that terminus is restored from the germline J gene. This chain links TRBV12-1 with TRBJ2-2; tentatively, D is TRBD1 or TRBD2 (6 bases each). Between the trimmed V and J ends, which lost 0 bases and 4 bases, there was a span of 11 bases. The CDR3 is 15 residues long. Germline CDR1 and CDR2: SGHSN and HYEKVE. This chain's CDR3 is CASSLEGGGTGQLYF. The DNA read from the CDR3 is TGTGCCAGCTCTCTCGAGGGGGGAGGCACCGGGCAGCTCTAC.

As for this clone: Mouse names are used for the genes. The read ends 1 residue early relative to the CDR3; the germline J gene fills the gap. The chain has TRBV3 and TRBJ2-1, with TRBD1 identical over 9 bases. The germline CDR1 and CDR2 sequences are SNHLY and FYNGKV (reference sequence). This CDR3 is 15 amino acids long. V was clipped by 4 bases and J by 3 bases; unmatched bases: 4. The covered CDR3 bases are TGTGCCAGCAGCTGGACAGGGGCCCCCTATGCTGAGCAGTTC. Translating gives CASSWTGAPYAEQF. The entire CDR3 is CASSWTGAPYAEQFF.

This clone was seen more than once but under ten times. These gene names are mouse names. This CDR3 reads CASSFANTEVFF. Partial CDR3 DNA: TGTGCCAGCAGTTTCGCCAACACAGAAGTCTTC. The chain combines TRBV14 with TRBJ1-1; the D is unclear. The read terminates 1 residue ahead of where the CDR3 ends, so the germline J gene completes it. This CDR3 contains 12 residues. V shed 1 base and J shed 2 bases, with 3 bases lying between them. Per the germline V gene, CDR1 is SGHDT and CDR2 is FRDEAV.

Turning to this clone: Germline and genes here are mouse. The sequenced fragment ends 1 residue before the CDR3 boundary, so the rest is inferred from the germline J gene. The V and J genes are TRBV26 and TRBJ2-3; D ambiguous. Trimming shortened V by 4 bases and J by 0 bases, and 11 bases separated the two germline ends. This CDR3 spans 15 amino acids. In germline, CDR1 is KGHPV, CDR2 FQNQEV (reference sequence). CDR3 sequence: CASSPQIPSAETLYF. The part of the CDR3 DNA that was read is TGTGCCAGCAGTCCCCAAATCCCTAGTGCAGAAACGCTGTAT. Full variable domain (missing parts from reference TRBV26 and TRBJ2-3): NSKVIQTPRYLVKGQGQKAKMRCIPEKGHPVVFWYQQNKNNEFKFLINFQNQEVLQQIDMTEKRFSAECPSNSPCSLEIQSSEAGDSALYLCASSPQIPSAETLYFGSGTRLTVL.

As concerns this clone: The genes and germline here are from mouse. The read falls 1 residue short of the CDR3 end, and the missing part is taken from the germline J gene. The genes are TRBV5 and TRBJ1-5; maybe TRBD1 (6 bases). Germline CDR1 LGHNA, CDR2 YNLKQL (reference sequence). Trimming left V 0 bases short and J 6 bases short, with 6 bases between. This CDR3 is built from 13 residues. The sequenced part of the CDR3 DNA is TGTGCCAGCAGCCAAGAGACAGGCCAGGCTCCGCTT. It is translated as CASSQETGQAPL. The whole CDR3 protein is CASSQETGQAPLF.

A word on this clone: Gene names are the mouse ones. The CDR3 reads CASSSGTGVNQDTQYF. The sequenced part of the CDR3 DNA is TGTGCAAGCAGCTCCGGGACAGGGGTCAACCAAGACACCCAGTAC. This chain links TRBV16 with TRBJ2-5; TRBD1 aligns across 10 bases. Read coverage stops 1 residue before the CDR3 terminus; the germline J gene supplies the remainder. The CDR3 totals 16 residues. In germline, CDR1 is SGHSA, CDR2 FRNQAP. J gave up 0 bases and V 4 bases, and 4 bases lay outside the gene matches.

As for this clone: Mouse gene names and germline throughout. The CDR3 end is not reached by the read, which stops 1 residue before it; the germline J gene fills it in. The chain carries TRBV23 and TRBJ2-4. The CDR3 has 11 residues. Germline CDR1 and CDR2: KGHTA and FQNQQP. Here the CDR3 reads CSSSQQNTLYF. The DNA read from the CDR3 is TGCTCCAGCAGTCAACAAAACACCTTGTAC.

Points on this clone: Gene names are the mouse ones. Coverage ceases 1 residue before the CDR3 finishes, and the germline J gene fills in the end. The rearrangement links TRBV26 to TRBJ2-7; 9 nucleotides match TRBD2. The V gene's germline CDR1 is KGHPV and CDR2 FQNQEV (reference sequence). With V trimmed by 4 bases and J by 0 bases, 4 bases remained unmatched. The CDR3 is made up of 15 amino acids. CDR3 in amino acids: CASSPGLGSSYEQYF. The part of the CDR3 DNA that was read is TGTGCCAGCAGTCCAGGACTGGGGAGCTCCTATGAACAGTAC.

On this clone: Mouse names are used for the genes. Sequencing ends 1 residue short of the CDR3 end; the germline J gene provides the rest. V and J are TRBV3 and TRBJ2-1; TRBD2 is a possible D gene (5 bases). The germline V gene encodes CDR1 SNHLY and CDR2 FYNGKV (reference sequence). V lost 2 bases and J 0 bases, leaving 11 bases between the germline ends. The CDR3 contains 16 residues. CDR3 bases read: TGTGCCAGCAGCTTATTGGGGAGAATTAACTATGCTGAGCAGTTC. Translated: CASSLLGRINYAEQF. The complete CDR3 reads CASSLLGRINYAEQFF. The variable domain in full, with the rest retrieved from reference TRBV3 and TRBJ2-1, is GPKVLQIPSHQIIDMGQMVTLNCDPVSNHLYFYWYKQILGQQMEFLVNFYNGKVMEKSKLFKDQFSVERPDGSYFTLKIQPTALEDSAVYFCASSLLGRINYAEQFFGPGTRLTVL.

Points on this clone: Gene names are the mouse ones. From the germline J gene comes the end of the CDR3, since the read stops 1 residue before it. The V gene is TRBV13-3, the J gene TRBJ1-1, with 8 bases fitting TRBD1. This CDR3 contains 16 residues. V was clipped by 0 bases and J by 4 bases; unmatched bases: 8. CDR1 and CDR2 (germline): NNHDY, SYVADS. The CDR3 sequence: CASSDGAGGRGTEVFF. The CDR3 bases that were read are TGTGCCAGCAGTGATGGGGCAGGGGGCAGGGGCACAGAAGTCTTC.